Each of the 8 T cell receptor beta chains below was sequenced from the same sample in a study of cytomegalovirus exposure and HLA in healthy donors. The study ran its PCR with 60 Vbeta and 13 Jbeta primers. Method: immunoSEQ multiplex PCR; TCRdb's copy keeps in-frame clones and lacks some. Of roughly 100,000 clones listed, around 80% are singletons. Sequences were obtained from PBMCs. These TCRs come from a woman aged 40 to 55 in good health and CMV-seronegative.

The chain joins TRBV15 to TRBJ1-2, with 7 bases identical to TRBD1. Germline V gives CDR1 LNHNV, CDR2 YYDKDF (reference sequence). This CDR3 is 15 amino acids long. Trimming at V came to 0 bases and at J to 4 bases, leaving 5 bases not matched to a gene. CDR3 nucleotides: TGTGCCACCAGCAGAGATCGCCAGGGGGGCTATGGCTACACCTTC. It encodes CATSRDRQGGYGYTF.

V and J are TRBV7-8 and TRBJ1-2; possibly TRBD1 for D (5 bases). V lost 4 bases, J lost 3 bases, and 15 bases lay in between. Germline assignment: CDR1 SGHVS and CDR2 FQNEAQ. The CDR3 loop spans 15 amino acids. The CDR3 DNA reads TGTGCCAGCAGCTCGCGGGGGAGGGACCACTATGGCTACACCTTC. It encodes CASSSRGRDHYGYTF. Supplemented by reference TRBV7-8 and TRBJ1-2, the full variable domain reads GAGVSQSPRYKVAKRGQDVALRCDPISGHVSLFWYQQALGQGPEFLTYFQNEAQLDKSGLPSDRFFAERPEGSVSTLKIQRTQQEDSAVYLCASSSRGRDHYGYTFGSGTRLTVV.

This clone came up once. The chain carries TRBV7-2 and TRBJ2-7, with 7 bases aligning to TRBD2. Germline V lookup: CDR1 SGHTA, CDR2 FQGNSA. V was clipped by 3 bases and J by 3 bases; unmatched bases: 5. This CDR3 spans 14 amino acids. The CDR3 DNA is TGTGCCAGCAGCTTTGATCGCGGGAGCTACGAGCAGTACTTC. It specifies CASSFDRGSYEQYF.

The chain employs TRBV5-1 and TRBJ2-3; D unclear. V lost 1 base, J lost 5 bases, and 11 bases lay in between. CDR1 is SGHRS, CDR2 YFSETQ, per germline. CDR3 length: 14 amino acids. The CDR3 DNA follows: TGCGCCAGCAGCTTGCCTCAGACTGGAGATACGCAGTATTTT. Amino acids: CASSLPQTGDTQYF.

The genes are TRBV27 and TRBJ1-1, with 8 bases that match TRBD1. V dropped 7 bases and J dropped 2; count of bases not matched to a gene: 9. There are 15 residues in the CDR3. In germline, CDR1 is MNHEY, CDR2 SMNVEV (reference sequence). CDR3 in DNA: TGTGCCAGCAAGTCTCGGACAGGGAGAAACACTGAAGCTTTCTTT. This sequence encodes CASKSRTGRNTEAFF.

The CDR3 is CASTETGGQPQHF. The DNA of the CDR3 is TGTGCCAGCACCGAAACAGGGGGCCAGCCCCAGCATTTT. This chain connects TRBV28 to TRBJ1-5, with 9 nucleotides matching TRBD1. The germline V gene encodes CDR1 MDHEN and CDR2 SYDVKM. The CDR3 runs 13 residues. The V segment lost 7 bases and the J segment 7 bases; nucleotides outside the gene matches: 5. Complete variable domain (other parts from reference TRBV28 and TRBJ1-5): DVKVTQSSRYLVKRTGEKVFLECVQDMDHENMFWYRQDPGLGLRLIYFSYDVKMKEKGDIPEGYSVSREKKERFSLILESASTNQTSMYLCASTETGGQPQHFGDGTRLSIL.

V usage is TRBV6-1 and J usage is TRBJ1-1; D is undetermined. Germline values: CDR1 MNHNS, CDR2 SASEGT. V was cut by 3 bases and J by 1 base, with 12 bases left in between. There are 15 residues in the CDR3. The CDR3 loop is CASSDLLRQNTEAFF. The DNA of the CDR3 is TGTGCCAGCAGTGACCTCCTGAGACAGAACACTGAAGCTTTCTTT.

The chain combines TRBV18 with TRBJ2-1; 11 bases map to TRBD2. CDR1 KGHSH and CDR2 LQKENI come from the germline V gene. CDR3 length: 13 residues. The V and J ends lost 8 bases and 9 bases, in that order; junction bases with no gene match: 6. The CDR3 sequence is CASKTSGIGEQFF. The CDR3 DNA reads as TGTGCCAGCAAGACTAGCGGGATAGGTGAGCAGTTCTTC. The whole variable domain, remainder taken from reference TRBV18 and TRBJ2-1, is NAGVMQNPRHLVRRRGQEARLRCSPMKGHSHVYWYRQLPEEGLKFMVYLQKENIIDESGMPKERFSAEFPKEGPSILRIQQVVRGDSAAYFCASKTSGIGEQFFGPGTRLTVL.